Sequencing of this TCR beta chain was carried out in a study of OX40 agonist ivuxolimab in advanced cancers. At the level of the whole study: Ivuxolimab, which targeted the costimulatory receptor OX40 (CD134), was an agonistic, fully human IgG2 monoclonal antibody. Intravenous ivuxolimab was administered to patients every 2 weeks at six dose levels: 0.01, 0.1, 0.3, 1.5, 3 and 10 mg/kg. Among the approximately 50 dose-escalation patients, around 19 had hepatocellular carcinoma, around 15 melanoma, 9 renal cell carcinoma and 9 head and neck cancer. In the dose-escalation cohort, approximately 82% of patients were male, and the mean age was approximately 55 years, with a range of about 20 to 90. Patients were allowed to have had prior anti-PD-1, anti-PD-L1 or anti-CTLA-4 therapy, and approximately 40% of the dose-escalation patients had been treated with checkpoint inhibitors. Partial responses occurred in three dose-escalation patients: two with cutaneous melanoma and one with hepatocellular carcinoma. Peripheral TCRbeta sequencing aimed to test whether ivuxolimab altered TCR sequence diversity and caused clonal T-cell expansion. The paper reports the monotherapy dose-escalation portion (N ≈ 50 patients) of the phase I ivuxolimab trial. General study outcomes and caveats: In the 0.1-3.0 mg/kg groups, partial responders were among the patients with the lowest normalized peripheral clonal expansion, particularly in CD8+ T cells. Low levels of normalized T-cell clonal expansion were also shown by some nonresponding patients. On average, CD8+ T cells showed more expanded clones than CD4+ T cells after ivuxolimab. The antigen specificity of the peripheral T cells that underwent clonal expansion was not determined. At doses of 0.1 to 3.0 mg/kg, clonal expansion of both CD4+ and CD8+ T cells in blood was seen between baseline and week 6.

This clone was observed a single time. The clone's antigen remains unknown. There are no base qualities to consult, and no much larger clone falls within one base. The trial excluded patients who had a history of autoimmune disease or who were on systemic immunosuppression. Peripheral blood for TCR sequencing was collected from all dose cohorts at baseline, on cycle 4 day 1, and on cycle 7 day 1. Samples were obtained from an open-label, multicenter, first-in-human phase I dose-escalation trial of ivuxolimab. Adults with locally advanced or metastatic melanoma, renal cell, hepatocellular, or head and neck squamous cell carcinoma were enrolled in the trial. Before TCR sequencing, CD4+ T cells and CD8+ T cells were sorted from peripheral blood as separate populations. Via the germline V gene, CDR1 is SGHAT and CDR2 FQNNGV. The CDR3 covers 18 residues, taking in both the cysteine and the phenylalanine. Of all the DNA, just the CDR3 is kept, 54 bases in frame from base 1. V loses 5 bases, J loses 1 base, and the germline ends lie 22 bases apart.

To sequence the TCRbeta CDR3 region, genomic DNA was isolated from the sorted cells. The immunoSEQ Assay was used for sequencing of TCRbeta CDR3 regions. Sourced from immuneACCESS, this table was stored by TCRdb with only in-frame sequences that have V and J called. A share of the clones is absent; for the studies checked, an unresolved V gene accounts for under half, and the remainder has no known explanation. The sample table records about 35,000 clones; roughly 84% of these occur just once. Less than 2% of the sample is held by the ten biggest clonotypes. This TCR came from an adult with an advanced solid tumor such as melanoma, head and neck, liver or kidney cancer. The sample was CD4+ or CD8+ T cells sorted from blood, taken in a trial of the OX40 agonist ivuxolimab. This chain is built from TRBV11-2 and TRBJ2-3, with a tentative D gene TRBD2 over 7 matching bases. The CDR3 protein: CASSPRGSGVVGTDTQYF. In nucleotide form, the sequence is TGTGCCAGCAGCCCCAGGGGCAGCGGGGTAGTGGGCACAGATACGCAGTATTTT. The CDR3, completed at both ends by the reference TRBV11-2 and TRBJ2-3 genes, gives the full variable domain EAGVAQSPRYKIIEKRQSVAFWCNPISGHATLYWYQQILGQGPKLLIQFQNNGVVDDSQLPKDRFSAERLKGVDSTLKIQPAKLEDSAVYLCASSPRGSGVVGTDTQYFGPGTRLTVL.